This is a list of T cell receptor beta chains from one sample in a study of blood T cells in healthy people across ages. MiXCR was run by TCRdb on the 5' RACE reads, yielding one entry per CDR3 protein. This table holds around 650,000 distinct CDR3 sequences, approximately 40% found once. Sequencing was done on a sample of blood. Receptor source: an elderly man in good health. Both conserved end residues are part of each CDR3. D genes are given only for firm matches. The size entry is marked missing in some rows and otherwise reads once, few, many or a size class.

len	d_gene	v_gene	j_gene	abundance	CDR3nt	CDR3aa
16	TRBD1	TRBV23-1	TRBJ2-5	.	TGCGCCAGCAGTCAATCGACAGGGACGTACCAAGAGACCCAGTACTTC	CASSQSTGTYQETQYF
14	.	TRBV5-1	TRBJ2-3	.	TGCGCCAGCAGCAGCAGCCAGGGGACAGATACGCAGTATTTT	CASSSSQGTDTQYF
14	.	TRBV7-2	TRBJ2-7	.	TGTGCCAGCAGGAAGCAGAGCTCCTACAATGAGCAGTACTTC	CASRKQSSYNEQYF
14	TRBD1	TRBV6-2/TRBV6-3	TRBJ1-2	few	TGTGCCAGCAGTCCCGGACAGGGGGTCTATGGCTACACCTTC	CASSPGQGVYGYTF
18	TRBD1	TRBV4-1	TRBJ1-2	.	TGCGCCAGCAGCCAAGATCGCAGGGGGACAGTGCCTAACTATGGCTACACCTTC	CASSQDRRGTVPNYGYTF
17	TRBD1	TRBV28	TRBJ2-3	few	TGTGCCAGCAGTTTCGGGACAGGGGGCGCAAGTAGAGATACGCAGTATTTT	CASSFGTGGASRDTQYF
12	.	TRBV30	TRBJ2-2	few	TGTGCCTGGAGAGGGGATGTCGGGGAGCTGTTTTTT	CAWRGDVGELFF
16	TRBD1	TRBV5-6	TRBJ2-1	.	TGTGCCAGCAGCTTGGGGACAGGGGCCTCCTACAATGAGCAGTTCTTC	CASSLGTGASYNEQFF
16	TRBD2	TRBV20-1	TRBJ2-5	few	TGCAGTGCTAGAGAGGGGGGCGGGACTAGCGGAGATGAGCAGTACTTC	CSAREGGGTSGDEQYF
15	.	TRBV6-1	TRBJ1-5	.	TGTGCCGCCCGGGACGGCGAATATAGCGATCAGCCCCAGCATTTT	CAARDGEYSDQPQHF
13	.	TRBV6-2/TRBV6-3	TRBJ1-2	.	TGTGCCAGCAGCGACAGAACTAACTATGGCCACACCTTC	CASSDRTNYGHTF
17	TRBD2	TRBV19	TRBJ2-2	once	TGTGCCAGTAGTATTCCCCCCACCGGGGGGTACACCGGGGAGCTGTTTTTT	CASSIPPTGGYTGELFF
14	.	TRBV7-2	TRBJ2-5	.	TGTACCAGCAGCTTAGACCGAACTCAAGAGACCCAGTACTTC	CTSSLDRTQETQYF
16	TRBD2	TRBV7-2	TRBJ2-1	few	TGTGCCAGCAGCTGGGGGGGGGTCGGGGTCGTCAATGAGCAGTTCTTC	CASSWGGVGVVNEQFF
15	TRBD1	TRBV7-2	TRBJ1-5	.	TGTGCCAGCAGCTTACGGACAGGGGACAATCAGCCCCAGCATTTT	CASSLRTGDNQPQHF
13	.	TRBV12-5	TRBJ2-5	.	TGTGCTAGTGGCCCCGGGGCCCAAGAGACCCAGTACTTC	CASGPGAQETQYF
16	TRBD1	TRBV6-5	TRBJ2-5	.	TGTGCCAGCAGTTATGGGACAGGGAGTTTATGGGAGACCCAGTACTTC	CASSYGTGSLWETQYF
16	TRBD1	TRBV7-6	TRBJ1-4	.	TGTGCCAGCAGCGGAGAAACAGGGGGCGCGGATGAAAAACTGTTTTTT	CASSGETGGADEKLFF
15	TRBD1	TRBV5-1	TRBJ2-7	.	TGCGCCAGCAGCTTGGGGACAGGGGCTTACTACGAGCAGTACTTC	CASSLGTGAYYEQYF
16	TRBD2	TRBV9	TRBJ2-7	.	TGTGCCAGCAGCCCAGGAGGGCTAGCGGGGCTCTACGAGCAGTACTTC	CASSPGGLAGLYEQYF
14	.	TRBV2	TRBJ2-3	.	TGTGCCAGCATGCGGGGGCGGAGCACAGATACGCAGTATTTT	CASMRGRSTDTQYF
15	TRBD2	TRBV20-1	TRBJ2-1	.	TGCAGTGCTAGAAAAAGCGGTCTAGCGGATAATGAGCAGTTCTTC	CSARKSGLADNEQFF
13	TRBD1	TRBV12-3/TRBV12-4	TRBJ1-4	.	TGTGCCAGCAGACAGGGGGCTAATGAAAAACTGTTTTTT	CASRQGANEKLFF
13	.	TRBV25-1	TRBJ2-2	many	TGTGCCAGCAGTGACGGTACCACCGGGGAGCTGTTTTTT	CASSDGTTGELFF
14	TRBD2	TRBV7-9	TRBJ2-7	.	TGTGCCAGCAGACGAAGCGGGGGGGAATACGAGCAGTACTTC	CASRRSGGEYEQYF
14	.	TRBV7-2	TRBJ2-7	few	TGTGCCAGCAGGCCCGGGACATCGACCTACGAGCAGTACTTC	CASRPGTSTYEQYF
14	TRBD1	TRBV12-3/TRBV12-4	TRBJ2-5	few	TGTGCCAGTGCCGGGACAGCACGAAAAGAGACCCAGTACTTC	CASAGTARKETQYF
15	TRBD2	TRBV29-1	TRBJ2-1	.	TGCAGCGTGGATACTATAGCGGGAGGTTACAATGAGCAGTTCTTC	CSVDTIAGGYNEQFF
16	.	TRBV20-1	TRBJ1-2	.	TGCAGTGCTAGAGGTCTTAGGGGATCAGGTTCCTATGGCTACACCTTC	CSARGLRGSGSYGYTF
11	.	TRBV30	TRBJ2-5	.	TGTGCCTGGAATAAAAAAGAGACCCAGTACTTC	CAWNKKETQYF
16	.	TRBV11-2	TRBJ1-5	.	TGTGCCAGCAGCTACTCGCCTACCGGGGTAAATCAGCCCCAGCATTTT	CASSYSPTGVNQPQHF
14	TRBD1	TRBV18	TRBJ2-7	few	TGTGCCAGCTCACCAAGACAGGGGGTGAACGAGCAGTACTTC	CASSPRQGVNEQYF
16	TRBD2	TRBV7-2	TRBJ2-5	.	TGTGCCAGCAGCCCCCAAAAACTAGCGGGACAAGAGACCCAGTACTTC	CASSPQKLAGQETQYF
13	.	TRBV2	TRBJ1-1	.	TGTGCCAGCAATCTAGAAAGGGTGGCTGAAGCTTTCTTT	CASNLERVAEAFF
16	.	TRBV4-3	TRBJ1-1	.	TGCGCCAGCAGCCAAGATTTCCAGAGTGAGAACACTGAAGCTTTCTTT	CASSQDFQSENTEAFF
13	TRBD2	TRBV20-1	TRBJ2-1	few	TGCAGTGCCATGGGACTAGCCAAGGATGAGCAGTTCTTC	CSAMGLAKDEQFF
13	.	TRBV6-5	TRBJ2-2	few	TGTGCCAGCAGGACCGGGACCAACGGGGAGCTGTTTTTT	CASRTGTNGELFF
15	.	TRBV7-2	TRBJ2-5	once	TGTACCAGCAGCTGGATCCTCGGGGCCCAAGAGACCCAGTACTTC	CTSSWILGAQETQYF
15	.	TRBV2	TRBJ2-4	.	TGTGCCAGCAGTGAAGATAGGAGGCCCAAAAACATTCAGTACTTC	CASSEDRRPKNIQYF
13	TRBD1	TRBV4-3	TRBJ2-3	.	TGCGCCACCGGGACAGACAGCACAGATACGCAGTATTTT	CATGTDSTDTQYF
11	.	TRBV9	TRBJ1-3	.	TGTGCCAGCGCGTCCGGAAACACCATATATTTT	CASASGNTIYF
14	.	TRBV5-1	TRBJ2-1	few	TGCGCCAGCAGCTTGGGGGCCCTCTACAATGAGCAGTTCTTC	CASSLGALYNEQFF
17	.	TRBV5-1	TRBJ2-1	many	TGCGCCAGCAGCTTGAGGCAGTCAATAGAGACCTACAATGAGCAGTTCTTC	CASSLRQSIETYNEQFF
13	.	TRBV5-1	TRBJ2-5	many	TGCGCCAGCAGCTTGAGGGTAGAAGAGACCCAGTACTTC	CASSLRVEETQYF
16	.	TRBV11-2	TRBJ2-3	.	TGTGCCAGCAGCCCCCCGGGCCGGAAACCCACAGATACGCAGTATTTT	CASSPPGRKPTDTQYF
15	TRBD2	TRBV18	TRBJ2-3	few	TGTGCCAGCTCACCATTCCTAGCGGGCACAGATACGCAGTATTTT	CASSPFLAGTDTQYF
14	.	TRBV6-2/TRBV6-3	TRBJ1-2	.	TGTGCCAGCAGTTACGACCGACTTGGCTATGGCTACACCTTC	CASSYDRLGYGYTF
14	.	TRBV7-9	TRBJ1-1	.	TGTGCCAGCAGCACCGAGGGACAGAACACTGAAGCTTTCTTT	CASSTEGQNTEAFF
15	.	TRBV25-1	TRBJ2-7	.	TGTGCCAGCAGTTGGTTGCGGGGGCATCCCTACGAGCAGTACTTC	CASSWLRGHPYEQYF
18	TRBD2	TRBV6-5	TRBJ2-1	once	TGTGCCAGCAGTTACCGCCCTAGCGGGAGGGCCGTGGGCAATGAGCAGTTCTTC	CASSYRPSGRAVGNEQFF